Listed below are T cell receptor beta chains from one sample, sequenced in a study of CD8 T cells in ankylosing spondylitis. TCRdb reanalysed the 5' RACE reads using MiXCR and keeps one entry per CDR3 protein. The table shows about 400,000 distinct CDR3 sequences, with 20% to 25% occurring only once. Sequenced: blood, either unsorted or a sorted T cell fraction (not recorded which). The receptors come from a male donor with ankylosing spondylitis. Each CDR3 is given with its conserved first and last residue. A D gene is named only where the DNA matches it firmly. Clone size appears in some rows only: once, few, many, or a class for an expanded clone.

V	D	J	size	DNA	CDR3
TRBV6-5	-	TRBJ2-5	few	TGTGCCAGCAGTTACTCGATGGTAGCGGAAGAGACCCAGTACTTC	CASSYSMVAEETQYF
TRBV11-3	-	TRBJ2-2	-	TGTGCCAGCAGCTTAGATGTCCATCCCGGGGAGCTGTTTTTT	CASSLDVHPGELFF
TRBV28	-	TRBJ2-7	-	TGTGCCAGCAGAACCACAGGGTCGGACGAGCAGTACTTC	CASRTTGSDEQYF
TRBV30	TRBD1	TRBJ2-7	few	TGTGCCTGGAGCCCCGCCGGGACAGGGACCTACGAGCAGTACTTC	CAWSPAGTGTYEQYF
TRBV4-2	TRBD1	TRBJ2-7	-	TGTGCCAGCAGCCAGGAACTCGGACAGGGGGCAGCCTACGAGCAGTACTTC	CASSQELGQGAAYEQYF
TRBV29-1	-	TRBJ2-7	-	TGCAGCGTTGAAACCAGCAGCTACGAGCAGTACTTC	CSVETSSYEQYF
TRBV27	TRBD1	TRBJ2-7	-	TGTGCCAGCAGTCCGGGACAGGGGTCTAGGGAGTACTTC	CASSPGQGSREYF
TRBV20-1	-	TRBJ2-7	few	TGCAGTGCTAGACCTGGAAGGTCCTACGAGCAGTACTTC	CSARPGRSYEQYF
TRBV7-2	TRBD2	TRBJ2-7	-	TGTGCCAGCAGCTTAGCGGGGATGGGACTAGCGGGAGAGGGATACGAGCAGTACTTC	CASSLAGMGLAGEGYEQYF
TRBV20-1	TRBD2	TRBJ2-2	-	TGCAGTGCTACTGCGGGAGGCCACACCGGGGAGCTGTTTTTT	CSATAGGHTGELFF
TRBV25-1	-	TRBJ2-1	-	TGTGCCAGCGAAGGGGCAGGCCGACCCAGCTCCTACAATGAGCAGTTCTTC	CASEGAGRPSSYNEQFF